The present T cell receptor (beta chain) was sequenced within a study of cytomegalovirus exposure and HLA in healthy donors. Study-wide results and limits: A previous analysis found most TCR beta V segments productive roughly 87% or roughly 30% of the time. Cytomegalovirus-associated status was assigned to about 160 TCR beta chains. Later on, an analysis tied 18,000 or so TCR beta sequences to HLA alleles at 0.05 false discovery rate.

About this clone itself: The antigen remains undetermined.

PCR was performed using 60 Vbeta and 13 Jbeta primers. TCRdb keeps only in-frame clones here, not all; method: immunoSEQ multiplex PCR. The data contain more than 90,000 clones, around 69% of them singletons. While unrecorded immune exposures were likely, the donors were nominally healthy when sampled. This sequence originates from a man aged 50 to 60 in good health and CMV-seropositive. Source material: PBMCs.

The CDR3 reads CASSLRQGWGPDTQYF. The CDR3 region has the DNA TGTGCCAGCTCACTACGACAGGGATGGGGCCCAGATACGCAGTATTTT. J is TRBJ2-3 and V is TRBV18; 7 bases are a match to TRBD1. Germline CDR1 and CDR2: KGHSH and LQKENI. This CDR3 spans 16 amino acids. J was trimmed by 4 bases and V by 4 bases; bases with no gene match: 11.